A selection of T cell receptor beta chains follows, all from one sample in a study of cytomegalovirus exposure and HLA in healthy donors. Clones were read by immunoSEQ multiplex PCR, and TCRdb kept only the in-frame ones, dropping some. Among over 150,000 clones listed, 80% were seen once. The sample was PBMCs. The source of these receptors is a woman aged 40 to 50 in good health and CMV-seropositive. Each CDR3 is given without its conserved first and last residue. Clone size is not always given. Where it is, it says once, few, many or a class for expanded clones.

size: -; V: TRBV30; J: TRBJ2-1; CDR3: AWTTDSYNEQF
size: -; V: TRBV7-6; J: TRBJ2-7; CDR3: ASSLDSTGFYEQY
size: -; V: TRBV9; J: TRBJ2-2; CDR3: ASSLSANTGELF
size: -; V: TRBV28; J: TRBJ1-2; CDR3: ASSPDRVKGYT
size: -; V: TRBV7-9; J: TRBJ2-7; CDR3: ASSLVAGAGEQY
size: -; V: TRBV7-6; J: TRBJ1-1; CDR3: ASSLTGGRGDTEAF
size: -; V: TRBV4-1; J: TRBJ2-7; CDR3: ASSPRIGGNYEQY
size: -; V: TRBV18; J: TRBJ2-1; CDR3: ASSLAQTSYNEQF
size: once; V: TRBV10-3; J: TRBJ2-6; CDR3: AISEGRSNSGANVLT
size: -; V: TRBV6-5; J: TRBJ2-1; CDR3: ASGGRSYNEQF
size: -; V: TRBV7-3; J: TRBJ2-5; CDR3: ASSPEGLAGETQY
size: -; V: TRBV18; J: TRBJ2-2; CDR3: ASSPPSGRSFGELF
size: -; V: TRBV19; J: TRBJ2-1; CDR3: ASSIPRVGNEQF
size: few; V: TRBV7-9; J: TRBJ2-5; CDR3: ASSSNLGETQY
size: -; V: TRBV7-8; J: TRBJ2-5; CDR3: ASNNRVAQETQY
size: -; V: TRBV19; J: TRBJ2-2; CDR3: ASTFWGREGNTGELF
size: -; V: TRBV28; J: TRBJ1-4; CDR3: ASSIRDLITNEKLF
size: -; V: TRBV5-1; J: TRBJ2-7; CDR3: ASSLQGDPYEQY
size: -; V: TRBV14; J: TRBJ1-5; CDR3: ASSQGANQPQH
size: once; V: TRBV7-7; J: TRBJ2-2; CDR3: ASSSRLAGTGELF
size: -; V: TRBV27; J: TRBJ1-2; CDR3: ASSPLSGGRSGYT
size: -; V: TRBV12-5; J: TRBJ2-1; CDR3: ASARTFEQF
size: -; V: TRBV7-9; J: TRBJ2-2; CDR3: ASNRQGFQGTGELF
size: -; V: TRBV28; J: TRBJ1-1; CDR3: ASSSQGRAKTEAF
size: -; V: TRBV7-9; J: TRBJ1-2; CDR3: ASSLAGQGTYGYT
size: -; V: TRBV27; J: TRBJ2-1; CDR3: ASSLGTSGTDEQF
size: -; V: TRBV7-9; J: TRBJ2-2; CDR3: ASSRPTSGRALNTGELF
size: -; V: TRBV2; J: TRBJ2-7; CDR3: ASSARGGPEQY
size: -; V: TRBV5-4; J: TRBJ2-7; CDR3: ASSFGERASYEQY
size: few; V: TRBV7-9; J: TRBJ2-6; CDR3: ASSLVAGTGANVLT
size: -; V: TRBV5-1; J: TRBJ2-7; CDR3: ASSLASGSSYEQY
size: -; V: TRBV7-8; J: TRBJ2-2; CDR3: ASSFTKAGPNTGELF
size: -; V: TRBV9; J: TRBJ2-7; CDR3: ASSVVGTSWDEQY
size: -; V: TRBV30; J: TRBJ1-2; CDR3: AWSDKRHTGASGYT
size: -; V: TRBV9; J: TRBJ2-3; CDR3: ASSPTGTSGRTDTQY
size: -; V: TRBV29-1; J: TRBJ2-7; CDR3: SVAGSSYEQY
size: few; V: TRBV2; J: TRBJ2-2; CDR3: ASMASGSGTGELF
size: few; V: TRBV2; J: TRBJ2-3; CDR3: ASRLAGSTDTQY
size: -; V: TRBV5-1; J: TRBJ2-3; CDR3: VSGALAGSTDTQY
size: -; V: TRBV29-1; J: TRBJ2-3; CDR3: SGGGRAMDTQY
size: -; V: TRBV19; J: TRBJ1-5; CDR3: ASSMDRNSNQPQH